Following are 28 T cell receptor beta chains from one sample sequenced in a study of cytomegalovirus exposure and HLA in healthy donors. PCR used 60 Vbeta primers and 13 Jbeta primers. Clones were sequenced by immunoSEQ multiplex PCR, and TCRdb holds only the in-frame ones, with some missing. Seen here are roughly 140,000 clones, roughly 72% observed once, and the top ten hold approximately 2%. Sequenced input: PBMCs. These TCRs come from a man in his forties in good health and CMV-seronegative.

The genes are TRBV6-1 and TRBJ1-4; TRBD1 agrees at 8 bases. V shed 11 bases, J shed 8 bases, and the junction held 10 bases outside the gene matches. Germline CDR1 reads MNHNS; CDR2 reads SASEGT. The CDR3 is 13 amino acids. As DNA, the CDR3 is TGTGCCGCCCAGACAGGGGCCGCCGAAAAACTGTTTTTT. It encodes CAAQTGAAEKLFF.

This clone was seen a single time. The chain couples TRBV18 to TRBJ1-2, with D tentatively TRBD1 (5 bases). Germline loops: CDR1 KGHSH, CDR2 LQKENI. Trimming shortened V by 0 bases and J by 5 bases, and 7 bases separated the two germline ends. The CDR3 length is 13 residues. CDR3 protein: CASSPPTAYGYTF. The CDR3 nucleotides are TGTGCCAGCTCACCACCGACAGCTTATGGCTACACCTTC.

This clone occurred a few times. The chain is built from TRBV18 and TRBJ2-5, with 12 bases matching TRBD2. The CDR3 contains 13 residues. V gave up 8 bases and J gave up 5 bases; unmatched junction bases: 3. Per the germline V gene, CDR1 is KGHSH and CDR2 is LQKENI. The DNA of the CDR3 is TGTGCCAGCGCGACTAGCGGGGGTGAGACCCAGTACTTC. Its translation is CASATSGGETQYF.

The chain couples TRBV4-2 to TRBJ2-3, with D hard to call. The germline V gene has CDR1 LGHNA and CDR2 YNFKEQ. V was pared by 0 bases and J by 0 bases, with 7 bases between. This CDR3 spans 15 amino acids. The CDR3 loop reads CASSQDYGSTDTQYF. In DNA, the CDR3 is TGTGCCAGCAGCCAAGATTACGGTAGCACAGATACGCAGTATTTT.

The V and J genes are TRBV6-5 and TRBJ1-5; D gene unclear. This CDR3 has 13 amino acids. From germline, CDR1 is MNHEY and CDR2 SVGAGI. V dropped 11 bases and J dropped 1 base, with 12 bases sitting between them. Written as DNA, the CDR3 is TGTGCCGCGGGAGGTGGGAGCAATCAGCCCCAGCATTTT. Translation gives CAAGGGSNQPQHF.

CDR3 loop: CASSPGDRDHTEAFF. The CDR3 nucleotides read TGTGCCAGCAGCCCGGGGGACAGGGACCACACTGAAGCTTTCTTT. This chain joins TRBV5-5 and TRBJ1-1, with 9 bases fitting TRBD1. CDR3 length equals 15 residues. The germline gives CDR1 SGHKS, CDR2 YYEKEE (reference sequence). The V segment lost 4 bases and the J segment 3 bases; nucleotides outside the gene matches: 7.

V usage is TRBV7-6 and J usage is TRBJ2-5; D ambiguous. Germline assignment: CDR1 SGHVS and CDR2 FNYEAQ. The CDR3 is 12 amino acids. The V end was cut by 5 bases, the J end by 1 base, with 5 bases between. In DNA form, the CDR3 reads TGTGCCAGCAGCGCTATCCAAGAGACCCAGTACTTC. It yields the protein CASSAIQETQYF.

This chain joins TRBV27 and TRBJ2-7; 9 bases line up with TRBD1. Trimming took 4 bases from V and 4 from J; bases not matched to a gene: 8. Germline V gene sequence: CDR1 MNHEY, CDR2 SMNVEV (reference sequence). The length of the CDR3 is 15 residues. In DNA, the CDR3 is TGTGCCAGCAGTTCCCCGGGACAGGGCAAATACGAGCAGTACTTC. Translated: CASSSPGQGKYEQYF.

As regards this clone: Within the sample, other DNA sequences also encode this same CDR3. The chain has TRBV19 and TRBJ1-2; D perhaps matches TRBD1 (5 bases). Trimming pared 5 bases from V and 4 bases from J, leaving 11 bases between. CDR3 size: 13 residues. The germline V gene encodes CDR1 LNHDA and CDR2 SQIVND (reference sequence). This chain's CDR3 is CASSFGTVYGYTF. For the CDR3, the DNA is TGTGCCAGTAGTTTTGGGACTGTCTATGGCTACACCTTC. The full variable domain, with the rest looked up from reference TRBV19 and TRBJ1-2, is DGGITQSPKYLFRKEGQNVTLSCEQNLNHDAMYWYRQDPGQGLRLIYYSQIVNDFQKGDIAEGYSVSREKKESFPLTVTSAQKNPTAFYLCASSFGTVYGYTFGSGTRLTVV.

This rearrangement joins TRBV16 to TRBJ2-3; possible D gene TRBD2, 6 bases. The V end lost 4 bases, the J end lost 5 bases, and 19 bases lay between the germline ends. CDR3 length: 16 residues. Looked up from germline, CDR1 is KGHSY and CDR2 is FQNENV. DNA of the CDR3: TGTGCCAGCAGCCGGGGCGGGACCCTCCTTGGAGATACGCAGTATTTT. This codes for CASSRGGTLLGDTQYF. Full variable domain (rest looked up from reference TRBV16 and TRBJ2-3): GEEVAQTPKHLVRGEGQKAKLYCAPIKGHSYVFWYQQVLKNEFKFLISFQNENVFDETGMPKERFSAKCLPNSPCSLEIQATKLEDSAVYFCASSRGGTLLGDTQYFGPGTRLTVL.

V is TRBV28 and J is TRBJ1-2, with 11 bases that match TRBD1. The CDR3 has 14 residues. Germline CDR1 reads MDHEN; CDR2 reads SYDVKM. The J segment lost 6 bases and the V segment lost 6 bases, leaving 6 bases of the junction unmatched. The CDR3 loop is CASRDPGQGDGYTF. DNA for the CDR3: TGTGCCAGCAGGGATCCGGGACAGGGGGATGGCTACACCTTC.

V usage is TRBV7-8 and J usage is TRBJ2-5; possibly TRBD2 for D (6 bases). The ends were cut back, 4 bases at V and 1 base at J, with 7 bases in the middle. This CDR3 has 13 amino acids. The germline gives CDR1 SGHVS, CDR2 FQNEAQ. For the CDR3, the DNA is TGTGCCAGCAGCTCCGGGGGCCAAGAGACCCAGTACTTC. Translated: CASSSGGQETQYF.

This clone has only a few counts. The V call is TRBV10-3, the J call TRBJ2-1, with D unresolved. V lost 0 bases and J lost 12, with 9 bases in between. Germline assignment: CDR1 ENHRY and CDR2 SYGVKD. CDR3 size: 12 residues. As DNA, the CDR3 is TGTGCCATCAGTGAGTCGTTTTATTCGCAGTTCTTC. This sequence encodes CAISESFYSQFF.

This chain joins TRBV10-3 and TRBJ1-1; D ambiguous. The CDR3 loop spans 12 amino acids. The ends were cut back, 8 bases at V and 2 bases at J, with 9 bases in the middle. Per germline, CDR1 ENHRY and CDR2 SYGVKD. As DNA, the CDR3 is TGTGCCATCTCCCGGGAAAACACTGAAGCTTTCTTT. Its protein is CAISRENTEAFF.

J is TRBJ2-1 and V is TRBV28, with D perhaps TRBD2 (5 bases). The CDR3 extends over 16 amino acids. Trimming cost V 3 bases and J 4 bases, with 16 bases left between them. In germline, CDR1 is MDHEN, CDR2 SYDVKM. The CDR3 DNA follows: TGTGCCAGCAGTTTCCGCCAGTTGAGGACTTACAATGAGCAGTTCTTC. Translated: CASSFRQLRTYNEQFF.

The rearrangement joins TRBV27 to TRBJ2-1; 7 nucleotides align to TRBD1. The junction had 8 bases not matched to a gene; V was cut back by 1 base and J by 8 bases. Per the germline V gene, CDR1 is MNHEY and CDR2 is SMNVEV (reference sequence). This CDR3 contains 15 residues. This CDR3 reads CASSLYPRGSDEQFF. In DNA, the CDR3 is TGTGCCAGCAGTTTATACCCCAGGGGGTCGGATGAGCAGTTCTTC.

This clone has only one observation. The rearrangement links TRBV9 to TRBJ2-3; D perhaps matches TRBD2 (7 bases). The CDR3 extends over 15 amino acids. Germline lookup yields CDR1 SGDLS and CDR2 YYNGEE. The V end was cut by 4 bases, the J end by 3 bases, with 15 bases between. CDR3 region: CASSPQGGGTDTQYF. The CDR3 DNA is TGTGCCAGCAGCCCGCAAGGGGGGGGAACAGATACGCAGTATTTT.

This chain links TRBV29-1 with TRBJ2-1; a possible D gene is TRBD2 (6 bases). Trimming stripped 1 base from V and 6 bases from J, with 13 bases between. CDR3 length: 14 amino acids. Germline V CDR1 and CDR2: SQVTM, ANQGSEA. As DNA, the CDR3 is TGCAGCGTTGAAGTCTTCGGAGGGGCCAATGAGCAGTTCTTC. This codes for CSVEVFGGANEQFF.

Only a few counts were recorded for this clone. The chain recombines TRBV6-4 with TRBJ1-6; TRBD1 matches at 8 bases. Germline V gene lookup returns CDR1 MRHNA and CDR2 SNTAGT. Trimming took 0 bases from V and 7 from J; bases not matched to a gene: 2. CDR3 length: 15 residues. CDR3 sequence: CASSDSTGENSPLHF. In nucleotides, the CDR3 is TGTGCCAGCAGTGACTCGACAGGGGAGAATTCACCCCTCCACTTT.

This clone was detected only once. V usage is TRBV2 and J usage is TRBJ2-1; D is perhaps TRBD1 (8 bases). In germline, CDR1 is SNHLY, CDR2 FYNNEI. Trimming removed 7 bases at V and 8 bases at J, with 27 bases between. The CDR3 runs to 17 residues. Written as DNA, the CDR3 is TGTGCCAGCACAACCCGGGGGGCAGGGGGCCCCTCGGATGAGCAGTTCTTC. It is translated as CASTTRGAGGPSDEQFF. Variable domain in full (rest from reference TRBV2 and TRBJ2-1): EPEVTQTPSHQVTQMGQEVILRCVPISNHLYFYWYRQILGQKVEFLVSFYNNEISEKSEIFDDQFSVERPDGSNFTLKIRSTKLEDSAMYFCASTTRGAGGPSDEQFFGPGTRLTVL.

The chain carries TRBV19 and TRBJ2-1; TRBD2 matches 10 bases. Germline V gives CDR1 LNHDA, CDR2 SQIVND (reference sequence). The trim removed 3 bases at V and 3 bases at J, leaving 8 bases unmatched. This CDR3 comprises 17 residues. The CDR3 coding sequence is TGTGCCAGTAGTATGGGACTAGCGCAAAAACGCTACAATGAGCAGTTCTTC. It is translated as CASSMGLAQKRYNEQFF. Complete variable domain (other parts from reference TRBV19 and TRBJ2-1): DGGITQSPKYLFRKEGQNVTLSCEQNLNHDAMYWYRQDPGQGLRLIYYSQIVNDFQKGDIAEGYSVSREKKESFPLTVTSAQKNPTAFYLCASSMGLAQKRYNEQFFGPGTRLTVL.

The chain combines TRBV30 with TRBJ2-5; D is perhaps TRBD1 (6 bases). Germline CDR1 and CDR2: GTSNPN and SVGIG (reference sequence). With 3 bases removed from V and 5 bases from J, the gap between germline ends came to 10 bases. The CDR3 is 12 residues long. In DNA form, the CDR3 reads TGTGCCTGGAGGGACAGCCAGGAGACCCAGTACTTC. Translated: CAWRDSQETQYF.

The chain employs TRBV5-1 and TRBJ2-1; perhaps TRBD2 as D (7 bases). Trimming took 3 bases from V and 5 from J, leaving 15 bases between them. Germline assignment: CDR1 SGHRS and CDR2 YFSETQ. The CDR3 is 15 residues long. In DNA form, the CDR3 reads TGCGCCAGCAGCTGGGGGGGCGGCGGCGACAATGAGCAGTTCTTC. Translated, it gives CASSWGGGGDNEQFF.

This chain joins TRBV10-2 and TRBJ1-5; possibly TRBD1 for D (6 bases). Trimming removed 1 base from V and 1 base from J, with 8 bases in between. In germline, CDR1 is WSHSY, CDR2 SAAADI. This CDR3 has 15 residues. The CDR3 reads CASSEFRGSNQPQHF. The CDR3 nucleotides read TGCGCCAGCAGTGAGTTCAGGGGAAGCAATCAGCCCCAGCATTTT.

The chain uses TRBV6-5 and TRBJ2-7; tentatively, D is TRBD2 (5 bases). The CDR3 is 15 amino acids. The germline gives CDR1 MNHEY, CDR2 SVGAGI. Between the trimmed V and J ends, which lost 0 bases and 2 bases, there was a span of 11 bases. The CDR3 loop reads CASSYSNSAAYEQYF. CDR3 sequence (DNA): TGTGCCAGCAGTTACTCGAATAGCGCCGCCTACGAGCAGTACTTC.

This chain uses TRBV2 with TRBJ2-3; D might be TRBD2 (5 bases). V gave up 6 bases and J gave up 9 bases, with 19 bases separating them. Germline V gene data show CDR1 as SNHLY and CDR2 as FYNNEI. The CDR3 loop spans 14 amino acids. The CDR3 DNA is TGTGCCAGCAGAGAGGTTTGGAAAGCGGAAACGCAGTATTTT. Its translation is CASREVWKAETQYF.

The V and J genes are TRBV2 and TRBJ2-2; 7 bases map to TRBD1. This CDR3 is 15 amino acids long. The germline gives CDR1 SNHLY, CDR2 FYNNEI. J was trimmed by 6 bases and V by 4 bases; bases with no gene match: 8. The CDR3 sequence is CASSGTGKGSGELFF. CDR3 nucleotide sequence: TGTGCCAGCAGTGGGACAGGCAAAGGTTCCGGGGAGCTGTTTTTT.

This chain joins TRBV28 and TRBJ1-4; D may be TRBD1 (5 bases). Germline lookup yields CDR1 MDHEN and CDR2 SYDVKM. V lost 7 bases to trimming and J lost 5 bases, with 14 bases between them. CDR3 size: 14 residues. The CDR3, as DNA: TGTGCCAGCATTAGGGGCAGGCGAAATGAAAAACTGTTTTTT. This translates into CASIRGRRNEKLFF.